The present entry profiles one T cell receptor (beta chain) with its context. The method was immunoSEQ multiplex PCR; TCRdb's version includes in-frame clones alone and lacks a portion of them. The sample shows 490,000 or so clones, around 79% of them seen only once. The data were taken from a study of shared clonotypes between healthy human individuals. Study background: With ages of 18 to 49, the donors were a couple of women and three men.

Germline CDR1 is GTSNPN and CDR2 is SVGIG (reference sequence). V gave up 7 bases and J gave up 7 bases; unmatched junction bases: 9. The CDR3 has 15 amino acids. The sample consisted of PBMCs. The gene calls are TRBV30 and TRBJ2-1; 14 bases match TRBD2. This sequence was found in a middle-aged woman in good health. Some clones in this sample may be carry-over from other donors' samples. CDR3 DNA: TGTGCCTTGAAACCGGGACTAGCGGGAGTTAATGAGCAGTTCTTC. Encoded protein: CALKPGLAGVNEQFF.